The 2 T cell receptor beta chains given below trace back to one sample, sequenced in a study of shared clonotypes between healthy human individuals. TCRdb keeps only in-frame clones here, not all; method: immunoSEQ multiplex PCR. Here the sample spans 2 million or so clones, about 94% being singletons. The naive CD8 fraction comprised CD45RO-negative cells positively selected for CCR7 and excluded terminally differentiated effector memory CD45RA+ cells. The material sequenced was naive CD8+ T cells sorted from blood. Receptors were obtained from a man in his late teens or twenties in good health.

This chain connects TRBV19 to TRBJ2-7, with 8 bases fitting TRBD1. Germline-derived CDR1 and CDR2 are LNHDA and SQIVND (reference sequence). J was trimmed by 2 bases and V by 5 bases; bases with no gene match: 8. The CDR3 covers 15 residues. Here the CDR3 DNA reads TGTGCCAGTAGTGCCGGACAGGGTGGCGCCTACGAGCAGTACTTC. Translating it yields CASSAGQGGAYEQYF. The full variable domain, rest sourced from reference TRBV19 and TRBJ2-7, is DGGITQSPKYLFRKEGQNVTLSCEQNLNHDAMYWYRQDPGQGLRLIYYSQIVNDFQKGDIAEGYSVSREKKESFPLTVTSAQKNPTAFYLCASSAGQGGAYEQYFGPGTRLTVT.

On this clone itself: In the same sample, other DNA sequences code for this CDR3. The CDR3 nucleotides read TGTGCCAGCAGCTGGTACAGATCTCCGGATTCACCCCTCCACTTT. Amino acid sequence: CASSWYRSPDSPLHF. The chain has TRBV7-8 and TRBJ1-6; unclear D gene. Germline V gene sequence: CDR1 SGHVS, CDR2 FQNEAQ. The V and J ends lost 4 bases and 8 bases respectively, with 15 bases between them. This CDR3 has 15 amino acids.